This T cell receptor (beta chain) was sequenced for a study of blood T cell repertoires in COVID-19. The repertoire was sequenced with immunoSEQ multiplex PCR; TCRdb's copy has only in-frame clones and lacks some. Among 300,000 or so clones listed, around four fifths were seen once. Germline lookup yields CDR1 SEHNR and CDR2 FQNEAQ (reference sequence). Trimming removed 1 base from V and 7 bases from J; junction bases left unmatched: 2. CDR3 length equals 15 residues. Input material: peripheral blood. This chain connects TRBV7-9 to TRBJ1-6, with 9 bases that match TRBD1. The sequence was obtained from a woman aged 45-65 years with active or convalescent COVID-19. The chain's CDR3 is CASSLVGQGNSPLHF. CDR3 in DNA: TGTGCCAGCAGCTTAGTAGGACAGGGGAATTCACCCCTCCACTTT.